This is a list of T cell receptor beta chains from one sample in a study of blood T cell repertoires in COVID-19. The repertoire was sequenced with immunoSEQ multiplex PCR; TCRdb's copy has only in-frame clones and lacks some. The sample carries approximately 350,000 clones, 86% recorded once. The sequencing input was peripheral blood. The receptors were gathered from a woman in her sixties or seventies with COVID-19, enrolled during active disease. Both conserved end residues are trimmed from each CDR3. A D gene is named only where the DNA matches it firmly.

TRBV11-3,NA,TRBJ1-2,ASGPGQRNYGYT
TRBV18,TRBD1,TRBJ1-2,ASSERDSLYGYT
TRBV7-3,TRBD1,TRBJ1-1,ASSSRTGSTEAF
TRBV5-1,TRBD1,TRBJ1-1,ASSGGQGGTEAF
TRBV12-3/TRBV12-4,NA,TRBJ1-1,ASKGAVLKAF
TRBV7-2,TRBD1,TRBJ1-5,ASSLTPGGQPQH
TRBV6-2/TRBV6-3,TRBD2,TRBJ2-1,ASSPIAGGRYNEQF
TRBV5-1,TRBD1,TRBJ2-2,ASSLNLGGTNTGELF
TRBV7-9,NA,TRBJ2-2,ASSPSRQARPELF
TRBV29-1,TRBD1,TRBJ2-2,SVEGDRGLADGELF
TRBV4-1,NA,TRBJ1-3,ASSQVLGSSGNTIY
TRBV4-2,NA,TRBJ2-1,ASSQDSWLKPDEQF
TRBV9,TRBD2,TRBJ2-7,ASSVGSSGGAKSYEQY
TRBV14,TRBD2,TRBJ2-5,ASSAGLVGETQY
TRBV5-1,TRBD2,TRBJ2-1,ASSLAGSGGPYYNEQF
TRBV30,TRBD1,TRBJ2-1,AWSRGQGAREQF
TRBV3-1/TRBV3-2,TRBD1,TRBJ1-2,ASRTTGTVLYGYT
TRBV5-6,NA,TRBJ2-1,ASSPGQQTSSEQF
TRBV9,TRBD2,TRBJ2-5,ASSVGLAGATQETQY
TRBV29-1,NA,TRBJ2-4,SVEEQLTIAKNIQY
TRBV2,NA,TRBJ1-2,ASSPQAAGYT
TRBV7-9,NA,TRBJ2-1,ASSLESSYNEQF
TRBV5-1,NA,TRBJ1-5,ASSLGGPGQPQH
TRBV6-5,TRBD1,TRBJ1-2,ASSSGQGALYGYT
TRBV5-1,TRBD1,TRBJ2-3,ASSQTGFTDTQY
TRBV5-4,TRBD1,TRBJ1-4,ASSSKQGANEKLF
TRBV7-9,NA,TRBJ2-4,ASSQSLTGTVSSIQY
TRBV5-4,NA,TRBJ2-1,ASSSQARGGNEQF
TRBV18,TRBD1,TRBJ1-2,ASSPQARGQGSNYGYT
TRBV4-1,NA,TRBJ2-5,ASSQESRGQETQY
TRBV30,NA,TRBJ1-1,AWKRAAEAF